This T cell receptor beta chain was sequenced in a study of T-cell memory formation after mild COVID-19 (dated by TCRdb to 2020 to 2023). Broadly, across the study: TCR sequence clusters from the two donors were found to be largely donor specific. T-cell clones expanding and contracting after mild COVID-19 in two donors were tracked by longitudinal TCRalpha and TCRbeta repertoire sequencing. The cohort comprised two young, previously healthy adult volunteers, one female and one male. Study-level results and caveats: The detection of some responding clones in pre-infection memory suggests that pre-existing cross-reactive memory T cells joined the SARS-CoV-2 response. The study covered only two mild cases, and larger cohorts including severe cases with pre-infection samples were considered necessary. Clones contracting from day 15 to 85 had balanced CD4/CD8 phenotypes, while a second wave expanding from day 15 to 37 was biased towards CD4+. SARS-CoV-2 specificity of the second-wave clones peaking on day 37 was not confirmed. Contracting CD4+ clones appeared mostly in the CM and EM memory subsets, whereas CD8+ clones were enriched in EMRA.

The CDR3 sequence holds 15 residues, the cysteine and phenylalanine included. Of all the DNA, just the CDR3 is kept, 45 bases in frame from base 1. V trim: 5 bases; J trim: 0 bases; unmatched bases: 6. Sequences SGHNT (CDR1) and YENEEA (CDR2) are obtained from the germline V gene. The run used an Illumina NovaSeq 6000. TCRalpha and TCRbeta cDNA libraries were constructed by 5'RACE with constant-segment primers, with sample barcodes and unique molecular identifiers being introduced. RNA was extracted from every sample with Trizol reagent. Amplification of the libraries took two PCR steps, and the second step added a second sample barcode plus Illumina TruSeq adapters. Libraries were sequenced on an Illumina NovaSeq with 2 x 150 bp paired-end reads. Turning to the authors' computational methods: Demultiplexing of reads and collapsing into UMI-guided consensus sequences were performed with migec v1.2.7. Using mixcr v2.1.11, UMI consensuses were aligned to TRA and TRB V and J templates and then assembled into clonotypes. A clonotype was counted as expanded or contracted only when both edgeR and NoisET called the clonotype significant, with the noise models trained on biological replicates. For edgeR calls, the thresholds were a false discovery rate-adjusted p below 0.01 and a log2 fold-change of 1. As an exploratory analysis of dynamics, max-normalized trajectories of the 1000 most abundant clonotypes were examined by PCA with hierarchical clustering. Each responding clone was given a CD4 or CD8 phenotype based on the CD4+ and CD8+ repertoires, which had been sequenced separately. TCRdb reworked the public reads: Q25 trimming with fastp, MiXCR clone assembly, productive beta chains retained. Identical CDR3 protein sequences are pooled into one entry, listed with their most common genes and DNA. V and J calls and clone size were set by TCRdb, not the authors. For this sample there are 450,000 or so distinct CDR3 sequences; roughly 20% appear just once. Clones ranked in the top ten supply approximately 8.4% of the sample.

Ficoll-Paque density gradient centrifugation was the method used to isolate PBMCs. This clonotype was picked up a small number of times. There is no known antigen for this receptor. No per-base quality is available; no much larger clone lies one base away. Here the chain combines TRBV11-3 and TRBJ1-1, and TRBD1 matches 7 of the central bases. The sequencing input was PBMCs or a T cell subset sorted from them (not recorded which). The sequence came from an adult woman who had mild COVID-19 (a few samples of this study predate the infection). The sample titles of this study are shuffled in the database, so cell type and time point are left out; the donor was told from shared clones. The CDR3 loop reads CASSPPGQMNTEAFF. The DNA sequence is TGTGCCAGCAGCCCCCCGGGACAGATGAACACTGAAGCTTTCTTT.